This T cell receptor (beta chain) is drawn from a study of blood T cell repertoires in COVID-19. Background on the study: Acute-phase and convalescent COVID-19 samples originated in the United States, Italy and Spain.

Source study methods: Using reference gene primer amplification, nucleated cell counts were estimated. Generated by immunoSEQ multiplex PCR, the TCRdb table keeps only in-frame clones and is missing some. The V and J calls and clone size are taken from that table; D and trimming were inferred from the DNA. Counted here are 76,000 or so clones, 70% to 90% occurring once; the ten biggest clones make up approximately 17%. This clone has a single count. The TCR was taken from a man older than 75 in a cohort sampled during active COVID-19. Material: peripheral blood.

The CDR3: CASSKGTIFLSGNTIYF. Written as DNA, the CDR3 is TGCGCCAGCAGCAAGGGGACAATCTTCCTCTCTGGAAACACCATATATTTT. This rearrangement joins TRBV5-1 to TRBJ1-3; D might be TRBD1 (6 bases). This CDR3 spans 17 amino acids. Looked up from germline, CDR1 is SGHRS and CDR2 is YFSETQ. V was cut by 4 bases and J by 0 bases, with 17 bases left in between.